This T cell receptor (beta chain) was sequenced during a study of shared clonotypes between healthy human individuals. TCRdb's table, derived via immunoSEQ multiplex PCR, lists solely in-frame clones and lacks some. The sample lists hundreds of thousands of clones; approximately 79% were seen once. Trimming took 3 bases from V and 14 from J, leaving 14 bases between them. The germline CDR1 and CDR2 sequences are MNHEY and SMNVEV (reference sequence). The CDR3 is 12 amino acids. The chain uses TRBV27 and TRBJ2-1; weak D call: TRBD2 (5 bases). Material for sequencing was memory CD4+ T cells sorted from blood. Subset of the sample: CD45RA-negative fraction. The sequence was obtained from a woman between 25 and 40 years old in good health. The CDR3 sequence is CASSFGGRAEFF. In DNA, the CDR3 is TGTGCCAGCAGTTTTGGTGGACGAGCGGAGTTCTTC.